These 8 T cell receptor beta chains were all obtained from the same sample, sequenced in a study of response to subunit inactivated influenza vaccine. TCRdb redid the calling of the RT-PCR reads with MiXCR, one entry per CDR3 protein. This table holds around 520,000 distinct CDR3 sequences, roughly 25% found once. The specimen was CD4+ T cells sorted from PBMCs, collected less than 6 days after vaccination. These receptors were taken from a man between 50 and 59 years old who received an inactivated influenza vaccine.

The gene calls are TRBV6-6 and TRBJ1-1; D not certain. With 6 bases removed from V and 2 bases from J, the gap between germline ends came to 10 bases. The CDR3 extends over 13 amino acids. The germline gives CDR1 MNHNY, CDR2 SVGAGI (reference sequence). Here the CDR3 reads CASSRSFNTEAFF. In DNA, the CDR3 is TGTGCCAGCAGCCGATCGTTTAACACTGAAGCTTTCTTT.

The chain links TRBV9 to TRBJ2-3, with D perhaps matching TRBD2 (6 bases). CDR1 is SGDLS and CDR2 is YYNGEE in the germline V gene. V was clipped by 0 bases and J by 2 bases, with 7 bases between them. The CDR3 consists of 14 residues. The CDR3 here is CASSVGEVTDTQYF. CDR3 in DNA: TGTGCCAGCAGCGTAGGGGAGGTCACAGATACGCAGTATTTT.

The chain has TRBV12-3 or TRBV12-4 and TRBJ2-7; TRBD1 matches at 7 bases. CDR3 length: 14 amino acids. V lost 2 bases and J lost 6; bases outside the gene matches: 7. The CDR3 DNA reads as TGTGCCAGCAGTTTAATCTTAGGGGGCGGCGAGCAGTACTTC. Residues: CASSLILGGGEQYF.

CDR3 bases: TGTGCCAGCTCACCGGGACAGGGGGAAAATTCACCCCTCCACTTT. As protein: CASSPGQGENSPLHF. The J gene is TRBJ1-6, the V gene TRBV18, with TRBD1 identical over 11 bases. V lost 3 bases, J lost 7 bases, and 2 bases stayed unmatched. This CDR3 region has 15 residues. Germline V CDR1 and CDR2: KGHSH, LQKENI.

The CDR3 nucleotides are TGTGCCAGCAGTTTATCGGCAGGGGGTAACTATGGCTACACCTTC. Translated: CASSLSAGGNYGYTF. The chain uses TRBV27 and TRBJ1-2; the match to TRBD1 covers 7 bases. Trimming at V came to 0 bases and at J to 1 base, leaving 2 bases not matched to a gene. Germline CDR1 is MNHEY and CDR2 is SMNVEV (reference sequence). CDR3 length: 15 residues.

This chain joins TRBV2 and TRBJ2-1; perhaps TRBD2 as D (5 bases). The CDR3 consists of 15 residues. Trimming took 5 bases from V and 0 from J, leaving 11 bases between them. From germline, CDR1 is SNHLY and CDR2 FYNNEI. The chain's CDR3 is CASSPEGSSYNEQFF. As DNA, the CDR3 is TGTGCCAGCAGTCCTGAGGGAAGCTCCTACAATGAGCAGTTCTTC.

The J gene is TRBJ2-3, the V gene TRBV7-2; D gene ambiguous. Germline-derived CDR1 and CDR2 are SGHTA and FQGNSA. V lost 5 bases to trimming and J lost 6 bases, with 9 bases between them. The CDR3 loop spans 12 amino acids. The CDR3 sequence: CASSRLEDTQYF. The CDR3 coding sequence is TGTGCCAGCAGCCGATTAGAGGATACGCAGTATTTT.

The DNA of the CDR3 is TGTGCCAGCTCAAAGGACCCGAACTACGAGCAGTACTTC. Amino acid sequence: CASSKDPNYEQYF. The rearrangement joins TRBV18 to TRBJ2-7; D unclear. The germline CDR1 and CDR2 sequences are KGHSH and LQKENI. The V end lost 5 bases, the J end lost 3 bases, and 11 bases lay between the germline ends. The CDR3 extends over 13 amino acids.